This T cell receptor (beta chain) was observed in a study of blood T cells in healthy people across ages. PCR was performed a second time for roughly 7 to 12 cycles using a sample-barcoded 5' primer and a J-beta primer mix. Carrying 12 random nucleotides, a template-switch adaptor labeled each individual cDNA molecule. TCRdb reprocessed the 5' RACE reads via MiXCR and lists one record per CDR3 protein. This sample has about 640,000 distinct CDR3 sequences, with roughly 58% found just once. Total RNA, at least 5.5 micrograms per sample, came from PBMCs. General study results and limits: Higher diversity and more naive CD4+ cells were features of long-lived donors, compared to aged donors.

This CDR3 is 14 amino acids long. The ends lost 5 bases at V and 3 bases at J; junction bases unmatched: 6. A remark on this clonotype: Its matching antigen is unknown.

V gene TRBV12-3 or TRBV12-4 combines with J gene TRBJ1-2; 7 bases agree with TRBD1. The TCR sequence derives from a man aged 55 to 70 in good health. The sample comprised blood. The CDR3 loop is CASSPGQPYYGYTF. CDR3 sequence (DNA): TGTGCCAGCAGTCCGGGACAGCCCTACTATGGCTACACCTTC.